Each of the 19 T cell receptor beta chains below was sequenced from the same sample in a study of shared clonotypes between healthy human individuals. As defined, naive CD8 cells were CD45RO-negative and positively selected for CCR7, with terminally differentiated effector memory CD45RA+ cells excluded. Sequencing was performed with immunoSEQ multiplex PCR; in TCRdb, only in-frame clones are kept and a portion is missing. Of around 2,000,000 clones listed, about 95% are singletons. The sequencing sample was made of naive CD8+ T cells sorted from blood. The source is a man between 18 and 35 years old in good health.

The chain combines TRBV13 with TRBJ2-1, with 14 bases lining up with TRBD2. CDR3 length: 20 residues. V lost 5 bases, J lost 0 bases, and 12 bases stayed unmatched. Germline V gene lookup returns CDR1 PRHDT and CDR2 FYEKMQ (reference sequence). CDR3 coding DNA: TGTGCCAGCAGCCCAGACGGACTAGCGGGAGGTTGGAGCTCCTACAATGAGCAGTTCTTC. It is translated as CASSPDGLAGGWSSYNEQFF. The whole variable domain, remainder taken from reference TRBV13 and TRBJ2-1, is AAGVIQSPRHLIKEKRETATLKCYPIPRHDTVYWYQQGPGQDPQFLISFYEKMQSDKGSIPDRFSAQQFSDYHSELNMSSLELGDSALYFCASSPDGLAGGWSSYNEQFFGPGTRLTVL.

The V and J genes are TRBV7-9 and TRBJ2-2, with 8 bases fitting TRBD1. CDR1 is SEHNR and CDR2 is FQNEAQ in the germline V gene (reference sequence). The CDR3 has 17 amino acids. V was clipped by 5 bases and J by 1 base; unmatched bases: 9. CDR3 sequence: CASSIWTGPGNTGELFF. As DNA, the CDR3 is TGTGCCAGCAGCATTTGGACAGGGCCTGGGAACACCGGGGAGCTGTTTTTT.

For this clone: Other DNA sequences in the sample encode the same CDR3. The V gene is TRBV7-9, the J gene TRBJ2-7; D ambiguous. The CDR3 runs to 11 residues. Germline-derived CDR1 and CDR2 are SEHNR and FQNEAQ (reference sequence). The germline V and J ends were trimmed by 5 bases and 4 bases, with 6 bases remaining between them. CDR3 in amino acids: CASSLEYEQYF. CDR3 coding DNA: TGTGCCAGCAGCCTGGAGTACGAGCAGTACTTC.

Concerning this clone itself: The sample carries other DNA sequences with the same CDR3. The CDR3 here is CASSQEEDSYEQYF. In DNA, the CDR3 is TGCGCCAGCAGCCAAGAGGAGGATTCCTACGAGCAGTACTTC. The chain recombines TRBV4-1 with TRBJ2-7, with a possible D match to TRBD2 (5 bases). Per the germline V gene, CDR1 is MGHRA and CDR2 is YSYEKL. This CDR3 spans 14 amino acids. Trimming shortened V by 0 bases and J by 1 base, and 7 bases separated the two germline ends.

This chain links TRBV5-1 with TRBJ1-1; 7 bases agree with TRBD1. V was pared by 4 bases and J by 3 bases, with 12 bases of the junction left unmatched. Germline V gene lookup returns CDR1 SGHRS and CDR2 YFSETQ. There are 16 residues in the CDR3. CDR3 loop: CASSIRQGRWDTEAFF. The DNA of the CDR3 is TGCGCCAGCAGCATACGACAGGGTAGGTGGGACACTGAAGCTTTCTTT.

The rearrangement joins TRBV7-9 to TRBJ1-4; a possible D gene is TRBD1 (6 bases). The CDR3 spans 13 residues. Germline CDR1 SEHNR, CDR2 FQNEAQ (reference sequence). V was cut by 5 bases and J by 7 bases, with 11 bases left in between. CDR3 region: CASSVGQTEKLFF. In DNA form, the CDR3 reads TGTGCCAGCAGCGTTGGACAGACTGAAAAACTGTTTTTT.

V and J are TRBV10-3 and TRBJ1-2; TRBD1 is a possible D gene (5 bases). The CDR3 loop spans 14 amino acids. Germline V gene sequence: CDR1 ENHRY, CDR2 SYGVKD. V shed 6 bases and J shed 4 bases, with 15 bases lying between them. CDR3 protein: CAISGAGSGYGYTF. As DNA, the CDR3 is TGTGCCATCAGCGGGGCAGGGAGCGGCTATGGCTACACCTTC.

In this sample, this clone turned up a few times. The chain recombines TRBV10-1 with TRBJ2-3; possibly TRBD1 or TRBD2 for D (6 bases each). V was pared by 4 bases and J by 4 bases, with 9 bases between. The germline V gene has CDR1 WNHNN and CDR2 SYGVQD (reference sequence). The CDR3 covers 13 residues. The CDR3 sequence: CASSGRGADTQYF. The CDR3 nucleotides read TGCGCCAGCAGTGGTAGGGGGGCAGATACGCAGTATTTT.

V gene TRBV6-6 combines with J gene TRBJ1-1; the match to TRBD1 covers 8 bases. The junction had 4 bases not matched to a gene; V was cut back by 6 bases and J by 1 base. The CDR3 length is 14 residues. CDR1 and CDR2 from the germline V gene are MNHNY and SVGAGI (reference sequence). CDR3 nucleotide sequence: TGTGCCAGCAGATCCGGGACAGGGAACACTGAAGCTTTCTTT. Amino acid sequence: CASRSGTGNTEAFF.

In regard to this clone: Other nucleotide sequences from this sample produce the same CDR3. The chain uses TRBV4-3 and TRBJ2-1; 7 positions match TRBD1. The CDR3 consists of 15 residues. Germline V CDR1 and CDR2: LGHNA, YSLEER. V shed 0 bases, J shed 4 bases, and the junction held 3 bases outside the gene matches. The CDR3 nucleotides are TGCGCCAGCAGCCAAGATGGGACAGCATACAATGAGCAGTTCTTC. Translating gives CASSQDGTAYNEQFF.

The V call is TRBV6-5, the J call TRBJ1-4; D gene unclear. Trimming took 6 bases from V and 3 from J, leaving 11 bases between them. The CDR3 runs to 14 residues. Germline V gene lookup returns CDR1 MNHEY and CDR2 SVGAGI. CDR3: CASSEVGSNEKLFF. The CDR3 DNA is TGTGCCAGCAGCGAAGTAGGGTCTAATGAAAAACTGTTTTTT.

This chain joins TRBV11-2 and TRBJ2-2; D is possibly TRBD1 or TRBD2 (5 bases each). The CDR3 is 14 amino acids. Looked up from germline, CDR1 is SGHAT and CDR2 is FQNNGV. The V and J ends lost 0 bases and 12 bases respectively, with 14 bases between them. The CDR3 is CASSLDPGPAQLFF. The CDR3 DNA is TGTGCCAGCAGCTTAGATCCGGGGCCCGCGCAGCTGTTTTTT.

The chain carries TRBV7-9 and TRBJ2-7; the match to TRBD2 covers 13 bases. CDR3 length equals 16 residues. V lost 5 bases and J lost 2; bases outside the gene matches: 6. CDR1 SEHNR and CDR2 FQNEAQ come from the germline V gene (reference sequence). The CDR3 DNA is TGTGCCAGCAGCGGCGGACTAGCGGGGGATCCCTACGAGCAGTACTTC. This encodes CASSGGLAGDPYEQYF.

This chain links TRBV29-1 with TRBJ2-7; D tentatively fits TRBD1 or TRBD2 (5 bases each). V lost 4 bases and J lost 0, with 16 bases in between. CDR3 size: 15 residues. The V gene's germline CDR1 is SQVTM and CDR2 ANQGSEA. The CDR3 sequence is CSVVPGDRSSYEQYF. In nucleotides, the CDR3 is TGCAGCGTTGTGCCCGGGGACCGGAGCTCCTACGAGCAGTACTTC.

This rearrangement joins TRBV5-6 to TRBJ1-1, with D unclear. Germline lookup yields CDR1 SGHDT and CDR2 YYEEEE. This CDR3 is 14 amino acids long. V was clipped by 0 bases and J by 1 base, with 7 bases between them. The CDR3 spells CASSLGGENTEAFF. As DNA, the CDR3 is TGTGCCAGCAGCTTGGGCGGAGAGAACACTGAAGCTTTCTTT. The full variable domain, its missing parts supplied by reference TRBV5-6 and TRBJ1-1, is DAGVTQSPTHLIKTRGQQVTLRCSPKSGHDTVSWYQQALGQGPQFIFQYYEEEERQRGNFPDRFSGHQFPNYSSELNVNALLLGDSALYLCASSLGGENTEAFFGQGTRLTVV.

The CDR3 sequence is CASSPSLGGYNEQFF. The CDR3 region has the DNA TGCGCCAGCAGCCCGAGTCTCGGGGGGTACAATGAGCAGTTCTTC. The chain uses TRBV4-1 and TRBJ2-1; 7 nucleotides agree with TRBD2. The trim removed 4 bases at V and 4 bases at J, leaving 7 bases unmatched. The germline V gene has CDR1 MGHRA and CDR2 YSYEKL. The CDR3 spans 15 residues.

V gene TRBV7-9 combines with J gene TRBJ2-7; 8 bases align to TRBD1. The CDR3 is 14 residues long. V shed 8 bases and J 2 bases; nucleotides not matched to a gene: 8. Germline-derived CDR1 and CDR2 are SEHNR and FQNEAQ (reference sequence). The CDR3 nucleotides read TGTGCCAGCCGTTCCGCAGGGGGCCCCTACGAGCAGTACTTC. Its translation is CASRSAGGPYEQYF.

The chain has TRBV7-9 and TRBJ1-2, with D possibly being TRBD1 (5 bases). Germline V gene lookup returns CDR1 SEHNR and CDR2 FQNEAQ (reference sequence). Between the trimmed V and J ends, which lost 5 bases and 4 bases, there was a span of 11 bases. This CDR3 has 13 residues. The CDR3 is CASSGDLSYGYTF. Here the CDR3 DNA reads TGTGCCAGCAGCGGGGACCTCTCCTATGGCTACACCTTC.

V usage is TRBV7-9 and J usage is TRBJ2-7; D possibly corresponds to TRBD2 (5 bases). The CDR3 consists of 16 residues. In germline, CDR1 is SEHNR, CDR2 FQNEAQ (reference sequence). V was clipped by 2 bases and J by 0 bases, with 14 bases between them. The CDR3, as DNA: TGTGCCAGCAGCTTACCCCCCGGGAACCCCTCCTACGAGCAGTACTTC. This encodes CASSLPPGNPSYEQYF.